This T cell receptor (beta chain) was obtained from a study of molecular identifiers for immune sequencing clone quantification listed by TCRdb under 2018. As for the study more broadly: In a replicate experiment, RNA from 20,000 or 100,000 naive CD8 T cells was split into five aliquots, four of which were sequenced. This methods study benchmarked molecular-identifier clustering-based TCR repertoire sequencing (MIDCIRS) and TCR RNA copy counting, using CD8 T cells to do so.

General findings and caveats noted by the study authors: Spiked-in Jurkat TCR RNA equivalent to a single cell was reported to be detectable even among fewer than 1.2 million naive CD8 T cells. Modeling estimated around 3 recovered TCR RNA copies per cell, compared with 8.5 to 10 by digital PCR, which implies 30% to 35% capture efficiency. When barcode sub-clustering was omitted, TCR diversity was inflated by chimeric consensus sequences, with chimeras reaching as high as 47%. Identical TCR molecules sharing a barcode could cause highly expanded clone sizes to be underestimated. In CMV-specific effector cells, clones with more than 20 RNA copies accounted for over 97% of molecules, whereas in naive cells such clones accounted for under 1%. The naive libraries included spiked-in Jurkat TCR RNA (10 copies' worth), and this Jurkat TCR RNA is not part of the donor repertoire.

The protocol used for the library was PCR. Sequencer: Illumina HiSeq 4000. Bulk TCR libraries were made following a previously described method, with the TCR primers given in Table S5. The Qiagen AllPrep DNA/RNA kit was used to purify total RNA. Before any analysis, reads coming from multiple sequencing runs of the same library were combined into one pool. In the paper's pipeline: Reads were retained only if their TCR constant sequence matched exactly, and those retained reads were trimmed to 150 nt and grouped according to their 12-nt molecular barcodes. Reads inside each barcode group were sub-clustered using a 15% Levenshtein threshold, and a quality-weighted consensus sequence was constructed for each RNA molecule. Non-functional sequences were excluded, and lower-count sequences lying one edit away from another sequence were also excluded. Based on a fit of two negative binomial distributions, barcode sub-clusters having less than 20% of the maximum read count were discarded. The public sequencing data were trimmed at Q25 with fastp and processed into clonotypes with MiXCR by TCRdb, which kept only in-frame beta chains. Rows with a matching CDR3 protein are joined into one entry that keeps the most common DNA and genes. Here the V and J calls rest on TCRdb's processing, not on the authors' analysis. The sample table holds under 600,000 distinct CDR3 sequences, of which about 21% were seen once. The ten largest clones capture about 0.8% of the sample.

This clonotype appeared a few times. Its specific antigen is unknown. Base quality data are lacking; no much larger clone is found one base away. Naive CD8 T cell libraries were made from roughly 20,000 to 1,000,000 sorted cells using 10%, 30% or 50% of purified RNA. Naive CD8 T cells, defined as CD8+CD4-CCR7+CD45RA+, were FACS-sorted into RLT Plus buffer on a BD FACSAria II. To test detection sensitivity, Jurkat RNA equivalent to more than 9 TCR copies was spiked into samples of about 20,000-1,100,000 naive CD8 T cells. Enrichment of CD8 T cells was performed with RosetteSep CD8+ T Cell Enrichment Cocktail and Ficoll-Paque, after which ACK red cell lysis was carried out. The source material was naive CD8+ T cells from blood, with Jurkat cell RNA spiked in. This specimen's cell subset or site label, per the study, means: FACS-sorted CD8+CD4-CCR7+CD45RA+ naive T cells. The receptor was isolated from a human donor in good health. Some libraries in this study had Jurkat cell RNA spiked in.

The DNA reads TGTGCCAGCAGCGTGCTCTCCGGTCCGAACACCGGGGAGCTGTTTTTT. Protein translation: CASSVLSGPNTGELFF. The rearrangement combines TRBV2 with TRBJ2-2, with the D gene uncertain. V is clipped by 6 bases and J by 0 bases, and the sequence between their germline boundaries is 14 bases long. CDR1 and CDR2 (SNHLY, FYNNEI) derive from the germline V gene. The CDR3 has 16 amino acids, counting the end cysteine and phenylalanine. Only the CDR3 part of the read is kept: 48 bases, read in frame from the first base.